This T cell receptor (beta chain) appears in the sequencing data of a study of blood T cell repertoires in COVID-19 (dated by TCRdb to the early 2020s). Broadly, across the study: The collaborator samples originated in the United States, Italy and Spain and spanned the acute and convalescent phases of COVID-19. The prospective study material was composed of cDNA or gDNA derived from T cells, B-cell-depleted T cells, or PBMCs. Deeply sampled blood TCRbeta repertoires from subjects exposed to, actively infected with, or recovered from COVID-19 were included in the dataset. The repertoires were released in a freely available public database intended as a resource for research on the immune response to SARS-CoV-2. The samples were drawn from two sources: the first 160 participants of the ongoing ImmuneRACE study, and 1,200 or so subjects contributed by 6 global collaborators. The sample metadata nearly always contained a de-identified subject ID, COVID-19 status, age in years and sex. HLA class I and class II types, where available, came from metadata supplied by the sample provider rather than from assay-based typing.

TCRbeta CDR3 regions were amplified from genomic DNA by means of the immunoSEQ Assay, a bias-controlled multiplex PCR. As for how the authors treated the data: The number of nucleated cells in each sample was estimated by amplification of reference gene primers within the assay. Sequence reads were collapsed and filtered to measure the absolute abundance of every unique TCRbeta CDR3 rearrangement. Productive Simpson clonality was computed per sample as the square root of Simpson's diversity index over productive rearrangements. Entries here come from immuneACCESS through TCRdb and include only in-frame sequences with V and J called. Some clones fail to appear in such tables; in the studies checked, an unresolved V gene covers under half of the shortfall, and the cause of the remainder is unknown. D and trimming were read from the DNA, whereas the V and J calls and clone size are those reported in that table. The table for this sample lists some 170,000 clones; around four fifths of them were counted only once. Of the sample, about 3% falls within the top ten clones.

Here is what the overall study found, with its caveats: The quantity of clinical and demographic metadata differed by source and by participant and was supplied without curation.

Each collaborating institution followed its own protocols to collect whole blood in K2EDTA tubes. For TCRbeta analysis, collaborator samples were shipped as frozen whole blood, as isolated PBMCs, or as DNA extracted from either sample type. As regards this clone: Its antigen has not been determined. Base qualities were left out, and no much larger clone turns up one base away.

Sequences SEHNR (CDR1) and FQNEAQ (CDR2) are obtained from the germline V gene (reference sequence). The CDR3 sequence holds 14 residues, the cysteine and phenylalanine included. Only the CDR3 portion is preserved as DNA: 42 bases, with reading frame beginning at the first base. Relative to germline, V is 5 bases shorter and J is 3 bases shorter, with 13 bases between their ends. The chain was built from TRBV7-9 and TRBJ1-1; D gene: possibly TRBD1, on 5 matching bases. The sequenced sample consisted of peripheral blood. This TCR was recovered from a man between 65 and 79 years old with acute or convalescent COVID-19. The nucleotide sequence is given as TGTGCCAGCAGCGCGGACACCCAGGACACTGAAGCTTTCTTT. Its protein product is CASSADTQDTEAFF.